The 18 T cell receptor beta chains below were found in one sample sequenced in a study of CD8 T cells in ankylosing spondylitis. From the 5' RACE reads, TCRdb called clonotypes with MiXCR, one entry per CDR3 protein. The sample lists about 130,000 distinct CDR3 sequences; about a tenth were seen once. Sequencing was done on a sample of blood, either unsorted or a sorted T cell fraction (not recorded which). The receptors shown here come from a male donor with ankylosing spondylitis or in good health (not recorded which).

This clonotype has ten or more counts. The chain carries TRBV19 and TRBJ2-2, with 11 nucleotides matching TRBD2. The CDR3 consists of 15 residues. CDR1 is LNHDA, CDR2 SQIVND, per germline (reference sequence). With V trimmed by 5 bases and J by 7 bases, 6 bases remained unmatched. CDR3 in amino acids: CASSRTSGWNGELFF. CDR3 in DNA: TGTGCCAGTAGTCGGACTAGCGGGTGGAACGGGGAGCTGTTTTTT.

Ten or more counts support this clonotype. The chain carries TRBV30 and TRBJ2-2, with TRBD2 identical over 9 bases. Looked up from germline, CDR1 is GTSNPN and CDR2 is SVGIG (reference sequence). The V and J ends lost 0 bases and 4 bases, in that order; junction bases with no gene match: 6. This CDR3 contains 16 residues. The CDR3 bases are TGTGCCTGGAGTGTACTAGCGGGCGTCCTCACCGGGGAGCTGTTTTTT. It is translated as CAWSVLAGVLTGELFF.

This clonotype was counted a few times. The chain combines TRBV7-2 with TRBJ2-7, with TRBD2 identical over 8 bases. Germline V lookup: CDR1 SGHTA, CDR2 FQGNSA. This CDR3 region has 15 residues. V gave up 1 base and J gave up 0 bases; unmatched junction bases: 2. In nucleotides, the CDR3 is TGTGCCAGCAGCTTAGGTAGCGGGGTCTCCTACGAGCAGTACTTC. It is translated as CASSLGSGVSYEQYF.

This clonotype was counted many times. CDR3 region: CSVVGSTDTQYF. The CDR3 DNA reads TGCAGCGTTGTGGGCAGCACAGATACGCAGTATTTT. The chain carries TRBV29-1 and TRBJ2-3; no reliable D call. The CDR3 contains 12 residues. Germline assignment: CDR1 SQVTM and CDR2 ANQGSEA. V lost 4 bases and J 0 bases, leaving 5 bases between the germline ends.

This clonotype showed up many times. The V call is TRBV15, the J call TRBJ2-7, with D uncertain. CDR3 length equals 16 residues. Deletions cut 0 bases from V and 0 bases from J, with 12 bases between. Germline loops: CDR1 LNHNV, CDR2 YYDKDF (reference sequence). DNA of the CDR3: TGTGCCACCAGCAGAGATTTTGCGTTTAACTCCTACGAGCAGTACTTC. This gives the protein CATSRDFAFNSYEQYF. The full variable domain, its missing parts supplied by reference TRBV15 and TRBJ2-7, is DAMVIQNPRYQVTQFGKPVTLSCSQTLNHNVMYWYQQKSSQAPKLLFHYYDKDFNNEADTPDNFQSRRPNTSFCFLDIRSPGLGDTAMYLCATSRDFAFNSYEQYFGPGTRLTVT.

This clonotype was found many times. The genes are TRBV12-3 or TRBV12-4 and TRBJ1-5; D not resolved. This CDR3 spans 13 amino acids. Trimming cost V 3 bases and J 7 bases, with 10 bases left between them. Here the CDR3 reads CASSFNGGQPQHF. The CDR3 region has the DNA TGTGCCAGCAGTTTTAATGGAGGACAGCCCCAGCATTTT.

This clonotype appeared many times. The V call is TRBV20-1, the J call TRBJ2-7; TRBD2 agrees at 8 bases. There are 14 residues in the CDR3. Trimming took 5 bases from V and 1 from J; bases not matched to a gene: 7. Germline loops: CDR1 DFQATT, CDR2 SNEGSKA (reference sequence). CDR3 amino acids: CSALPIAGSYEQYF. CDR3 in DNA: TGCAGTGCTCTCCCTATAGCGGGGTCCTACGAGCAGTACTTC.

This clonotype came up many times. The V call is TRBV5-1, the J call TRBJ2-6; 11 bases match TRBD1. The junction had 8 bases not matched to a gene; V was cut back by 2 bases and J by 4 bases. The CDR3 spans 18 residues. Germline V lookup: CDR1 SGHRS, CDR2 YFSETQ. The DNA of the CDR3 is TGCGCCAGCAGCTTTATAGGACAGGGGGCGCAGGGGGCCAACGTCCTGACTTTC. Protein: CASSFIGQGAQGANVLTF.

This clonotype was seen ten or more times. The chain employs TRBV12-3 or TRBV12-4 and TRBJ2-3; D gene ambiguous. CDR3 length: 11 residues. The germline V and J ends were trimmed by 1 base and 6 bases, with 2 bases remaining between them. CDR3 sequence reads: CASSLDDTQYF. DNA for the CDR3: TGTGCCAGCAGTTTAGATGATACGCAGTATTTT.

In this sample, this clonotype turned up many times. J is TRBJ2-1 and V is TRBV5-1, with 7 bases that match TRBD2. This CDR3 contains 17 residues. Trimming cost V 4 bases and J 8 bases; bases outside gene matches: 18. From germline, CDR1 is SGHRS and CDR2 YFSETQ. CDR3 sequence: CASSGVGSSAAGYEQFF. The CDR3 nucleotides read TGCGCCAGCAGCGGCGTAGGGAGCTCGGCAGCGGGATATGAGCAGTTCTTC.

This clonotype was seen repeatedly, ten times or more. The gene calls are TRBV20-1 and TRBJ2-7; possible D gene TRBD2, 5 bases. The CDR3 loop spans 11 amino acids. Trimming cost V 6 bases and J 7 bases, with 13 bases left between them. Per germline, CDR1 DFQATT and CDR2 SNEGSKA (reference sequence). CDR3 sequence reads: CSAHRAVEQYF. As DNA, the CDR3 is TGCAGTGCCCACAGAGCGGTGGAGCAGTACTTC.

The rearrangement uses TRBV7-2 and TRBJ2-3; D is unclear. Germline V gene sequence: CDR1 SGHTA, CDR2 FQGNSA. The CDR3 consists of 16 residues. The germline V and J ends were trimmed by 1 base and 7 bases, with 18 bases remaining between them. DNA of the CDR3: TGTGCCAGCAGCTTAGGCAACAGCGTTAGAGGAAATACGCAGTATTTT. Amino acid sequence: CASSLGNSVRGNTQYF.

This clonotype was recorded a few times. V usage is TRBV7-2 and J usage is TRBJ2-5; no definite D call. The CDR3 is 13 residues long. Germline loops: CDR1 SGHTA, CDR2 FQGNSA. V was shortened by 0 bases and J by 2 bases, with 4 bases between the two germline ends. The CDR3: CASSLALQETQYF. In nucleotides, the CDR3 is TGTGCCAGCAGCTTAGCGTTACAAGAGACCCAGTACTTC.

This clonotype was recorded at least ten times. V and J are TRBV7-8 and TRBJ2-3, with 8 bases lining up with TRBD1. Trimming at V came to 4 bases and at J to 7 bases, leaving 13 bases not matched to a gene. From germline, CDR1 is SGHVS and CDR2 FQNEAQ. This CDR3 has 16 amino acids. Here the CDR3 DNA reads TGTGCCAGCAGCTCGACAGGGGATCGACAGTCGTATACGCAGTATTTT. Residues: CASSSTGDRQSYTQYF.

This clonotype has at least ten counts. The J gene is TRBJ2-5, the V gene TRBV7-9; perhaps TRBD1 as D (6 bases). CDR3 length equals 13 residues. Germline loops: CDR1 SEHNR, CDR2 FQNEAQ (reference sequence). The V and J ends lost 5 bases and 4 bases respectively, with 11 bases between them. CDR3 nucleotides: TGTGCCAGCAGCCGTCGGACAGCAGAGACCCAGTACTTC. Translation gives CASSRRTAETQYF.

This clonotype was found many times. The DNA of the CDR3 is TGCAGTGCCCGCCGCCCTAGCGTTTCGAACACCGGGGAGCTGTTTTTT. This encodes CSARRPSVSNTGELFF. V usage is TRBV20-1 and J usage is TRBJ2-2; tentatively, D is TRBD2 (6 bases). V was cut by 6 bases and J by 0 bases, with 17 bases left in between. The germline V gene encodes CDR1 DFQATT and CDR2 SNEGSKA (reference sequence). The CDR3 sequence is 16 residues long.

Ten or more counts support this clonotype. The chain has TRBV29-1 and TRBJ2-1; D could derive from TRBD1 or TRBD2 (6 bases each). Trimming stripped 5 bases from V and 2 bases from J, with 13 bases between. The CDR3 runs 14 residues. Germline V CDR1 and CDR2: SQVTM, ANQGSEA. The CDR3 DNA follows: TGCAGCGTTAGACTAAGGGGGGCCTACAATGAGCAGTTCTTC. Translating it yields CSVRLRGAYNEQFF.

This clonotype was observed at least ten times. The chain combines TRBV29-1 with TRBJ1-1, with 7 bases that match TRBD1. CDR1 SQVTM and CDR2 ANQGSEA come from the germline V gene. This CDR3 region has 13 residues. The V and J ends lost 4 bases and 5 bases, in that order; junction bases with no gene match: 7. The CDR3 sequence is CSVGQGGRTEAFF. In DNA, the CDR3 is TGCAGCGTTGGACAGGGAGGTAGGACTGAAGCTTTCTTT.